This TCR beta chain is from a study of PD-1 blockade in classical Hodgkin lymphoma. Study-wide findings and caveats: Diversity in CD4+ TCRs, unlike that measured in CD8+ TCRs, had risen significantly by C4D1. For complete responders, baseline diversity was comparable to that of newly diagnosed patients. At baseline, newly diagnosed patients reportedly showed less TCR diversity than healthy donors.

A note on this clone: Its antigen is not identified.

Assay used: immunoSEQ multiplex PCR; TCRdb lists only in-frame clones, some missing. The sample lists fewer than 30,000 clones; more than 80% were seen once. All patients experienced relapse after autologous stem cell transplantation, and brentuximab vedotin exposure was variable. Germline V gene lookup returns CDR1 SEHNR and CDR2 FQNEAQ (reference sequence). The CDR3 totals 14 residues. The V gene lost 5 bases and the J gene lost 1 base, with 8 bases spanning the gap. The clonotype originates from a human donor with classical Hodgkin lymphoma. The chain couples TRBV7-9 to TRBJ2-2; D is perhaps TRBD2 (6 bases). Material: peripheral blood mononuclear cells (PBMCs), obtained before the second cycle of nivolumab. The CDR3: CASSLGGNTGELFF. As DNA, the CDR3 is TGTGCCAGCAGCCTGGGGGGGAACACCGGGGAGCTGTTTTTT.